These 9 T cell receptor beta chains were sequenced from one sample in a study of T cell repertoires in cytomegalovirus infection. Each CDR3 protein gets one entry after TCRdb re-called the reads with MiXCR. Of a few hundred thousand distinct CDR3 sequences in the sample, roughly a fifth were seen once. These TCRs are of unknown antigen specificity. The sample in question was cultured PBMCs, obtained from culture after CMV antigen stimulation. All receptors come from a human donor in good health (CMV status not recorded). Some clones in this sample may be carry-over from other donors' samples.

V and J are TRBV18 and TRBJ1-1, with D possibly being TRBD1 (5 bases). The ends were cut back, 6 bases at V and 0 bases at J, with 8 bases in the middle. CDR1 and CDR2 (germline): KGHSH, LQKENI. The CDR3 is 13 residues long. In nucleotides, the CDR3 is TGTGCCAGCTCTATAGGGGTGAACACTGAAGCTTTCTTT. This encodes CASSIGVNTEAFF.

This clonotype appeared many times. The V gene is TRBV12-3 or TRBV12-4, the J gene TRBJ2-5; 10 bases fit TRBD1. J lost 5 bases, V lost 3 bases, and 3 bases had no gene match. The length of the CDR3 is 14 residues. CDR3: CASSLGTGVETQYF. In nucleotides, the CDR3 is TGTGCCAGCAGTTTGGGGACAGGGGTTGAGACCCAGTACTTC.

The CDR3 coding sequence is TGCAGTGCTGAGGTACTCAGCTCCTACAATGAGCAGTTCTTC. It is translated as CSAEVLSSYNEQFF. The rearrangement joins TRBV20-1 to TRBJ2-1, with D uncertain. The CDR3 covers 14 residues. V was shortened by 5 bases and J by 0 bases, with 11 bases between the two germline ends. CDR1 DFQATT and CDR2 SNEGSKA come from the germline V gene (reference sequence).

This clonotype appeared once. The chain carries TRBV9 and TRBJ2-3; the D call may be TRBD1 or TRBD2 (6 bases each). This CDR3 has 15 residues. Trimming removed 3 bases from V and 2 bases from J, with 13 bases in between. The germline CDR1 and CDR2 sequences are SGDLS and YYNGEE. The chain's CDR3 is CASSEGGGFTDTQYF. DNA of the CDR3: TGTGCCAGCAGCGAGGGGGGAGGCTTCACAGATACGCAGTATTTT.

Ten or more counts support this clonotype. The V gene is TRBV7-8, the J gene TRBJ2-3, with a weak D call TRBD1 (7 bases). V shed 5 bases and J shed 5 bases, with 11 bases lying between them. Germline V gene lookup returns CDR1 SGHVS and CDR2 FQNEAQ. The CDR3 totals 13 residues. The CDR3 here is CASSTQGGDTQYF. CDR3 nucleotide sequence: TGTGCCAGCAGCACTCAGGGGGGAGATACGCAGTATTTT.

This clonotype was seen repeatedly, ten times or more. The genes are TRBV11-3 and TRBJ2-1; unclear D gene. Looked up from germline, CDR1 is SGHNT and CDR2 is YENEEA. V lost 5 bases, J lost 0 bases, and 11 bases lay in between. The CDR3 is 15 residues long. The CDR3 region is CASSLRSSSYNEQFF. In DNA, the CDR3 is TGTGCCAGCAGCCTCCGGAGTAGCTCCTACAATGAGCAGTTCTTC.

This clonotype showed up just a few times. The genes are TRBV6-6 and TRBJ2-5, with TRBD1 matching over 7 bases. Germline V CDR1 and CDR2: MNHNY, SVGAGI (reference sequence). There are 14 residues in the CDR3. J gave up 1 base and V 2 bases, and 1 base lay outside the gene matches. The CDR3, as DNA: TGTGCCAGCAGTTACCCAGGGGGCCAAGAGACCCAGTACTTC. Its protein product is CASSYPGGQETQYF.

This sequence joins TRBV4-1 and TRBJ2-7; possibly TRBD1 or TRBD2 for D (5 bases each). CDR1 and CDR2 (germline): MGHRA, YSYEKL. CDR3 size: 15 residues. V was pared by 1 base and J by 2 bases, with 12 bases between. Here the CDR3 reads CASSQVGTGTYEQYF. The CDR3 coding sequence is TGCGCCAGCAGCCAAGTGGGGACGGGTACCTACGAGCAGTACTTC.

This clonotype was picked up a small number of times. This chain connects TRBV9 to TRBJ1-6; D gene uncertain. V lost 0 bases and J lost 10, with 8 bases in between. This CDR3 has 13 amino acids. Per the germline V gene, CDR1 is SGDLS and CDR2 is YYNGEE. CDR3: CASSVARYSPLHF. Written as DNA, the CDR3 is TGTGCCAGCAGCGTAGCCCGATACTCACCCCTCCACTTT.